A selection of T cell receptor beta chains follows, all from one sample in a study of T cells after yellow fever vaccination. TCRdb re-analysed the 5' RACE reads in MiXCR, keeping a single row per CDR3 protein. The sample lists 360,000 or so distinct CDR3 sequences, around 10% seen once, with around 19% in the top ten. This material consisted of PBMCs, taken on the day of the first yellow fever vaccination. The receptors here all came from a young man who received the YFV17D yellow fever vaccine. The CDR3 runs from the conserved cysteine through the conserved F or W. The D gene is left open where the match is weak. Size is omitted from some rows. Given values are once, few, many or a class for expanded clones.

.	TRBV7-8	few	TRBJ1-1	TGTGCCAGCAGCTTAGGGTTTCGCACTGAAGCTTTCTTT	CASSLGFRTEAFF
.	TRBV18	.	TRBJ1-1	TGTGCCAGCTCACGCGCCAGGGATGGGAACACTGAAGCTTTCTTT	CASSRARDGNTEAFF
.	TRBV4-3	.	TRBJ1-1	TGCGCCAGCAGCCAAGATCCTCCACCGAACACTGAAGCTTTCTTT	CASSQDPPPNTEAFF
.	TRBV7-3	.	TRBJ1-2	TGTGCCAGCAGCCCCAAGACAGGACGGGGCTACACCTTC	CASSPKTGRGYTF
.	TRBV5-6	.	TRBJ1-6	TGTGCCAGCAGCTTGGTGAGCAGGGATAATTCACCCCTCCACTTT	CASSLVSRDNSPLHF
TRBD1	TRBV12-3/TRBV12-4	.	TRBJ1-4	TGTGCCAGCAGTTCGCCTTCGGGACAGGCCTATGAAAAACTGTTTTTT	CASSSPSGQAYEKLFF
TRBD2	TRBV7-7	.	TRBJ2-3	TGTGCTAGCAGCTTAACCGAGGCGAGCGGGGGCCCCACAGATACGCAGTATTTT	CASSLTEASGGPTDTQYF
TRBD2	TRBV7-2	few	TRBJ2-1	TGTGCCAGCAGCTTAGGACTAGCGAAGGATGAGCAGTTCTTC	CASSLGLAKDEQFF
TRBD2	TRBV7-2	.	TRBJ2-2	TGTGCCAGCAGCTCACTAGCGACAACCGGGGAGCTGTTTTTT	CASSSLATTGELFF
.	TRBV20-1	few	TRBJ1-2	TGCAGTGCTTACAGGGTTGGCTACACCTTC	CSAYRVGYTF
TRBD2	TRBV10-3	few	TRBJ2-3	TGTGCCACACTAGCGGGGAGCACAGATACGCAGTATTTT	CATLAGSTDTQYF
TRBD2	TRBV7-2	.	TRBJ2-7	TGTGCCAGCAGCGTCCTTAGCGGGGGGCTCTACGAGCAGTACTTC	CASSVLSGGLYEQYF
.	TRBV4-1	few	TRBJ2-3	TGCGCCAGCAGCCAAGATGGAGGGGGAGGAGATACGCAGTATTTT	CASSQDGGGGDTQYF
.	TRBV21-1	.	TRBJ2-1	TGTGCCAGCCCAAGGGAAGGGGCGGGCTCCTACAATGAGCAGTTCTTC	CASPREGAGSYNEQFF
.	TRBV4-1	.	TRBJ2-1	TGCGCCAGCAGCCATCGGGACGCTGGGCTGAATGAGCAGTTCTTC	CASSHRDAGLNEQFF
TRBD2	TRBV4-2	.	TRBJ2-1	TGTGCCAGCAGCCCCGACCTGGCGGGGGGCGTCAATGAGCAGTTCTTC	CASSPDLAGGVNEQFF
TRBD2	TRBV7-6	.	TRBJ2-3	TGTGCCAGCAGTCGGAGCGGGGGGCCCAACACAGATACGCAGTATTTT	CASSRSGGPNTDTQYF